This T cell receptor (beta chain) comes out of a study of cytomegalovirus exposure and HLA in healthy donors. Study-wide findings and caveats: As confirmed in vitro, three CMV-associated chains were specific for CMV antigens. Most TCR sequences proved rare, with some public TCRs found in many donors. Subsequent analysis found a tendency for first-cohort TCR clusters to co-occur within the roughly 130 validation repertoires. The study designated fewer than 200 TCR beta chains cytomegalovirus-associated.

On this clone itself: Its antigen is unknown.

Data came from immunoSEQ multiplex PCR; TCRdb stores just in-frame clones and leaves some out. The sample yields under 200,000 clones, about 90% seen once. Between the trimmed V and J ends, which lost 0 bases and 5 bases, there was a span of 11 bases. In germline, CDR1 is MNHEY, CDR2 SVGAGI. CDR3 size: 14 residues. Material for sequencing was PBMCs. The TCR was taken from a woman aged 18-29 years in good health and CMV-seropositive. This chain joins TRBV6-5 and TRBJ2-7; possible D gene TRBD2, 6 bases. This CDR3 reads CASSYSYGGNEQYF. The CDR3, as DNA: TGTGCCAGCAGTTACTCGTACGGGGGAAACGAGCAGTACTTC.